This T cell receptor (beta chain) was sequenced for a study of blood T cells in healthy people across ages. Study in general: With template switching, about one barcoded beta molecule was captured per two T cells.

Concerning this clonotype: Its antigen is unidentified.

Notes on the study in general: Estimated diversity across one million T cells was deemed an underestimate. Unknown CMV status may confound age-related changes in expanded clones.

The use of a sample-barcoded 5' primer and a J-beta primer mix characterized a second PCR of about 6 to 12 cycles. TCRdb reprocessed the 5' RACE reads with MiXCR, giving one entry per CDR3 protein. Of 950,000 to 1,200,000 distinct CDR3 sequences in the sample, around two fifths were seen once. Deletions cut 2 bases from V and 4 bases from J, with 20 bases between. Germline V CDR1 and CDR2: SNHLY, FYNNEI. This CDR3 is built from 17 residues. The sequenced material came from blood. The chain employs TRBV2 and TRBJ1-1, with unresolved D. The sequence was collected from a man between 18 and 35 years old in good health. CDR3 sequence: CASSETGPGWGGTEAFF. CDR3 sequence (DNA): TGTGCCAGCAGTGAAACGGGTCCAGGTTGGGGTGGCACTGAAGCTTTCTTT. Combining the CDR3 with reference TRBV2 and TRBJ1-1 gives the whole variable domain EPEVTQTPSHQVTQMGQEVILRCVPISNHLYFYWYRQILGQKVEFLVSFYNNEISEKSEIFDDQFSVERPDGSNFTLKIRSTKLEDSAMYFCASSETGPGWGGTEAFFGQGTRLTVV.